This is a list of T cell receptor beta chains from one sample in a study of shared clonotypes between healthy human individuals. Using immunoSEQ multiplex PCR, the repertoire was profiled, and TCRdb retains in-frame clones only, with some absent. The table includes fewer than 700,000 clones, roughly 72% detected once. Sequenced sample: PBMCs. The receptors stem from a woman aged 40-49 years in good health. Some clones in this sample may be carry-over from other donors' samples. Both conserved end residues are part of each CDR3. The D gene is left open where the match is weak. Part of the rows lack a size; the others show once, few, many or a class for expanded clones.

D gene | J gene | clone size | V gene | CDR3 DNA | CDR3 protein
TRBD2 | TRBJ2-7 | NA | TRBV4-2 | TGTGCCAGCAGCCAAGCGACTAGCGGGAGGGCCGGGTACGAGCAGTACTTC | CASSQATSGRAGYEQYF
NA | TRBJ1-2 | NA | TRBV5-4 | TGTGCCAGCAGCTGGGACGGCTCCTCCTATGGCTACACCTTC | CASSWDGSSYGYTF
NA | TRBJ2-7 | NA | TRBV6-5 | TGTGCCAGCAGCCGGGACGGCTACGAGCAGTACTTC | CASSRDGYEQYF
NA | TRBJ2-7 | NA | TRBV21-1 | TGTGCCAGCAGCAGGCAGACTCCGCAAGAGCAGTACTTC | CASSRQTPQEQYF
TRBD1 | TRBJ2-2 | NA | TRBV5-4 | TGTGCCAGCAGCCGACAGGGAGACACCGGGGAGCTGTTTTTT | CASSRQGDTGELFF
NA | TRBJ1-2 | NA | TRBV30 | TGTGCCTGGGGGGAGAGCCACGAGAGAGGCTACACCTTC | CAWGESHERGYTF
TRBD2 | TRBJ2-3 | NA | TRBV4-3 | TGCGCCAGCAGCCAATATGCGGGAGACACAGATACGCAGTATTTT | CASSQYAGDTDTQYF
TRBD2 | TRBJ2-1 | few | TRBV9 | TGTGCCAGCAGCGCAACCGGGACTACGGGGGATGAGCAGTTCTTC | CASSATGTTGDEQFF
TRBD2 | TRBJ2-7 | once | TRBV19 | TGTGCCAGTACCTCCCTCCCCAGGACTAGCGGGGAGTGGGCCTTCGGCGAGCAGTACTTC | CASTSLPRTSGEWAFGEQYF
TRBD2 | TRBJ2-1 | NA | TRBV7-2 | TGTGCCAGCAGCCACACTAGCGGGAGGGCCGCTGAGCAGTTCTTC | CASSHTSGRAAEQFF
NA | TRBJ2-1 | NA | TRBV28 | TGTGCCAGCAGTTCAAGACTCAGACAGGAGGGCTCCTACAATGAGCAGTTCTTC | CASSSRLRQEGSYNEQFF
NA | TRBJ2-7 | NA | TRBV28 | TGTGCCAGCAACCTAGCGCACTCCTACGAGCAGTACTTC | CASNLAHSYEQYF
NA | TRBJ2-5 | many | TRBV25-1 | TGTGCCAGCAGTGACGCCCCGTACCAAGAGACCCAGTACTTC | CASSDAPYQETQYF
TRBD1 | TRBJ2-3 | few | TRBV5-6 | TGTGCCAGCAGCTTAAGACAGGGGACAGATACGCAGTATTTT | CASSLRQGTDTQYF
NA | TRBJ2-7 | NA | TRBV7-9 | TGTGCCATCTCTCTGGGGAGGAGGGAGCAGTACTTC | CAISLGRREQYF
TRBD2 | TRBJ2-1 | NA | TRBV7-2 | TGTGCCAGCAGCTTAGAAGCGGGAGGGTTTGGTGAGCAGTTCTTC | CASSLEAGGFGEQFF
TRBD2 | TRBJ2-2 | NA | TRBV10-1 | TGCGCCAGCAGTGAGGGGACTAGTCCCATCACCGGGGAGCTGTTTTTT | CASSEGTSPITGELFF
NA | TRBJ2-2 | NA | TRBV6-1 | TGTGCCAGCAGTGAATCGTGGCTTACCGGGGAGCTGTTTTTT | CASSESWLTGELFF
NA | TRBJ2-3 | NA | TRBV2 | TGTGCCAGCAGTGAACGTCCGGGAGAGGGCACAGATACGCAGTATTTT | CASSERPGEGTDTQYF
NA | TRBJ2-7 | NA | TRBV27 | TGTGCCAGCAGTTTAAAGGACGGGACTTACGAGCAGTACTTC | CASSLKDGTYEQYF
NA | TRBJ2-3 | NA | TRBV27 | TGTGCCAGCAGGTCCGGGTTCGGGTTTGGCACAGATACGCAGTATTTT | CASRSGFGFGTDTQYF
NA | TRBJ1-1 | NA | TRBV27 | TGTGCCAGCAGTTTCAGCAGGGGCGCTGAAGCTTTCTTT | CASSFSRGAEAFF
TRBD1 | TRBJ2-3 | NA | TRBV4-1 | TGCGCCAGCAGCCGACAGGGTAGTCAAGATACGCAGTATTTT | CASSRQGSQDTQYF
NA | TRBJ2-5 | NA | TRBV7-9 | TGTGCCAGCAGCAGGGGGGACTTATCCCAAGAGACCCAGTACTTC | CASSRGDLSQETQYF
NA | TRBJ2-1 | NA | TRBV29-1 | TGCAGCGTTGAAGAGGGGTTGGGCTTGAATGAGCAGTTCTTC | CSVEEGLGLNEQFF
TRBD1 | TRBJ2-1 | NA | TRBV7-7 | TGTGCTAGCAGCCCCGGGACAGGGAACGAATTTAAGTTCTTC | CASSPGTGNEFKFF
NA | TRBJ2-7 | few | TRBV5-1 | TGCGCCAGCTCCAGGGACCTCAACGAATACGAGCAGTACTTC | CASSRDLNEYEQYF
TRBD2 | TRBJ2-3 | NA | TRBV29-1 | TGCAGTTATTTGTCCGGGACTAGCGGCGATACGCAGTATTTT | CSYLSGTSGDTQYF
TRBD2 | TRBJ2-3 | NA | TRBV7-2 | TGTGCCAGCAGCTTAATACTAGCGGCTAGCACAGATACGCAGTATTTT | CASSLILAASTDTQYF
NA | TRBJ2-3 | NA | TRBV11-2 | TGTGCCAGCAGCCCCCGGTTGGTGGCAGATACGCAGTATTTT | CASSPRLVADTQYF
NA | TRBJ2-7 | once | TRBV11-1 | TGTGCCAGCAGTCGGGGCCCGGACTCAAGGAGCTCCTACGAGCAGTACTTC | CASSRGPDSRSSYEQYF
NA | TRBJ1-1 | few | TRBV29-1 | TGCAGCGTTCGGCTCGGAGCTTTCTTT | CSVRLGAFF
NA | TRBJ2-1 | many | TRBV10-1 | TGCGCCAGCAGCAACAGGATTTACGGTGAGCAGTTCTTC | CASSNRIYGEQFF
TRBD2 | TRBJ2-1 | NA | TRBV11-2 | TGTGCCAGCAGCCGAGGACTAGCGGGTTCCTACAATGAGCAGTTCTTC | CASSRGLAGSYNEQFF
NA | TRBJ1-2 | NA | TRBV18 | TGTGCCAGCTCACCTAAACGAGACGGTCCCGTCTATGGCTACACCTTC | CASSPKRDGPVYGYTF
NA | TRBJ1-2 | NA | TRBV28 | TGTGCCAGCAGGCTCCCCGGTGGCTACACCTTC | CASRLPGGYTF
TRBD1 | TRBJ1-2 | once | TRBV9 | TGTGCCAGCAGCGTAGGACAGGGGGCGCAGGACTATGGCTACACCTTC | CASSVGQGAQDYGYTF
NA | TRBJ2-1 | NA | TRBV5-1 | TGCGCCAGCAGCCTGGAGGGCGGAGACAACAATGAGCAGTTCTTC | CASSLEGGDNNEQFF
NA | TRBJ2-5 | NA | TRBV7-7 | TGTGCTAGCAGCTTAGACCAGTCGGGGACCCAGTACTTC | CASSLDQSGTQYF
NA | TRBJ2-3 | NA | TRBV5-1 | TGCGCCAGCAGCTTTACGGGAGTCTCGTTCGGCGGTAGTGATACGCAGTATTTT | CASSFTGVSFGGSDTQYF
NA | TRBJ1-5 | NA | TRBV7-9 | TGTGCCAGCAGTAGCTCCGGGGGGGTCCAGCATTTT | CASSSSGGVQHF
TRBD1 | TRBJ1-2 | NA | TRBV28 | TGTGCCAGCAGACCGGGACAGTTAACTGATGGCTACACCTTC | CASRPGQLTDGYTF
NA | TRBJ1-2 | NA | TRBV28 | TGTGCCAGCAGTTTCGGGGATAGCTATGGCTACACCTTC | CASSFGDSYGYTF
TRBD2 | TRBJ2-5 | once | TRBV9 | TGTGCCAGCAGTCTAGAGGGCGGGAGACAGACCCAGTACTTC | CASSLEGGRQTQYF
NA | TRBJ2-1 | NA | TRBV7-3 | TGTGCCAGCAGCCCCCGTGGAGGGTTCGATGAGCAGTTCTTC | CASSPRGGFDEQFF
NA | TRBJ2-4 | NA | TRBV27 | TGTGCCAGCAGTTTAGGAGACAAAAACATTCAGTACTTC | CASSLGDKNIQYF
TRBD1 | TRBJ1-2 | NA | TRBV7-2 | TGTGCCAGCAGCTCATCCGGGACAGCGGCCAGCTATGGCTACACCTTC | CASSSSGTAASYGYTF
NA | TRBJ1-2 | once | TRBV30 | TGTGCCTGGAGTGTACTCGCCCGGACCCGTTACCAAAACTATGGCTACACCTTC | CAWSVLARTRYQNYGYTF
TRBD1 | TRBJ2-2 | NA | TRBV15 | TGTGCCACCAGCCGCCAGGGGGCTAAGGCCGGGGAGCTGTTTTTT | CATSRQGAKAGELFF
TRBD1 | TRBJ2-4 | NA | TRBV5-8 | TGTGCCAGCAGCTTGGCACGGGACAGGATAGCCAAAAACATTCAGTACTTC | CASSLARDRIAKNIQYF
NA | TRBJ1-1 | once | TRBV27 | TGTGCCAGCAGCCTGGACAAGGACAGAAACACTGAAGCTTTCTTT | CASSLDKDRNTEAFF
NA | TRBJ2-1 | NA | TRBV29-1 | TGCAGCGTTGAGGGCGGCAGGGGTCCCTACAATGAGCAGTTCTTC | CSVEGGRGPYNEQFF
NA | TRBJ2-1 | many | TRBV7-9 | TGTGCCAGCAGCTTGCTCGCCGGTACCTACAATGAGCAGTTCTTC | CASSLLAGTYNEQFF
TRBD1 | TRBJ1-5 | once | TRBV6-5 | TGTGCCAGCAGACAGGGGTTGGGCAATCAGCCCCGGCATTTT | CASRQGLGNQPRHF
TRBD2 | TRBJ2-1 | NA | TRBV28 | TGTGCCAGCACCCCTCGGGGGGGGCCCCTTGAGCAGTTCTTC | CASTPRGGPLEQFF
TRBD1 | TRBJ1-2 | NA | TRBV27 | TGTGCCAGCAGACCTCAAACAGGGGGCGACTATGGCTACACCTTC | CASRPQTGGDYGYTF